The source of this T cell receptor (beta chain) is a study of response to subunit inactivated influenza vaccine. Germline V CDR1 and CDR2: GTSNPN, SVGIG (reference sequence). V shed 4 bases and J 15 bases; nucleotides not matched to a gene: 12. The CDR3 extends over 15 amino acids. Each CDR3 protein is one row after TCRdb ran MiXCR on the RT-PCR reads. The sample has about 540,000 distinct CDR3 sequences; under 30% are singletons. The data were also submitted as part of a second study, on T cells expressing NK-cell markers. Per that study: The TCR beta cDNA came from 5'RACE template switching with UMIs.

The chain joins TRBV30 to TRBJ2-1; 16 nucleotides align to TRBD2. This TCR was sampled from a man aged 50 or older who received an inactivated influenza vaccine. Sequences were derived from CD4+ T cells sorted from PBMCs, sampled 12 days after vaccination. The CDR3 spells CAWTGLAGGRTPPFF. The CDR3 DNA reads TGTGCCTGGACGGGACTAGCGGGGGGGAGAACGCCCCCGTTCTTC.